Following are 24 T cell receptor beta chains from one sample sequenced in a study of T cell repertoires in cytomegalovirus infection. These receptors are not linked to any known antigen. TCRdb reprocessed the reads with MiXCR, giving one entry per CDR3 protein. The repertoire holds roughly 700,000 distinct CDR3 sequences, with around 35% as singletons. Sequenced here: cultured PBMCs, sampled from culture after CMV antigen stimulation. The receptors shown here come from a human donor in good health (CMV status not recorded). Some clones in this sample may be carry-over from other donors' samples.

This CDR3 is CASSFLVRRSGANVLTF. DNA of the CDR3: TGTGCCAGCAGCTTTCTGGTTAGACGATCTGGGGCCAACGTCCTGACTTTC. The chain has TRBV5-5 and TRBJ2-6, with D unresolved. The V and J ends lost 2 bases and 1 base respectively, with 13 bases between them. The germline gives CDR1 SGHKS, CDR2 YYEKEE (reference sequence). This CDR3 is built from 17 residues. Supplemented by reference TRBV5-5 and TRBJ2-6, the full variable domain reads DAGVTQSPTHLIKTRGQQVTLRCSPISGHKSVSWYQQVLGQGPQFIFQYYEKEERGRGNFPDRFSARQFPNYSSELNVNALLLGDSALYLCASSFLVRRSGANVLTFGAGSRLTVL.

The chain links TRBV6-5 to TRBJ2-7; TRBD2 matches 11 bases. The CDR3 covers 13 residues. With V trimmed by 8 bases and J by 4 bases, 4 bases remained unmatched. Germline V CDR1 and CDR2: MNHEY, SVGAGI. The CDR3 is CASSSGGLYEQYF. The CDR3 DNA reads TGTGCCAGCTCTAGCGGGGGGTTGTACGAGCAGTACTTC.

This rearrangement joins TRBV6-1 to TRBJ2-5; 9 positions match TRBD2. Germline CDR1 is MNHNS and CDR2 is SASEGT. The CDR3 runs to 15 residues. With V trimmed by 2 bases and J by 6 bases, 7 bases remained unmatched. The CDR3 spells CASSEMRGGSKTQYF. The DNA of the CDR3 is TGTGCCAGCAGTGAAATGCGGGGGGGCAGCAAGACCCAGTACTTC.

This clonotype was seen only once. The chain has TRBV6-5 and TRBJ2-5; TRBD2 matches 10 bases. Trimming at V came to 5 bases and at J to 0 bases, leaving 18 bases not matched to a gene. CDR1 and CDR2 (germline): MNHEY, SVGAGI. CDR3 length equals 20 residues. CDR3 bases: TGTGCCAGCAGTAAGACACCGATCCCGGGACTAGCGCTGTACCAAGAGACCCAGTACTTC. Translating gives CASSKTPIPGLALYQETQYF.

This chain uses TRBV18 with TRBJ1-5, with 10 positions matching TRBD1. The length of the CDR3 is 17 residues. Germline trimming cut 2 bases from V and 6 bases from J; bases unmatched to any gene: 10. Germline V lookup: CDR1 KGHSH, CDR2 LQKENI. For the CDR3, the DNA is TGTGCCAGCTCACCAGGCAGACAGGGGGCAAGCGGTCAGCCCCAGCATTTT. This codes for CASSPGRQGASGQPQHF.

The CDR3 DNA reads TGTGCCAGCAGCTTTGGACATCCTGGCTACGAGCAGTACTTC. Encoded protein: CASSFGHPGYEQYF. The rearrangement uses TRBV7-2 and TRBJ2-7, with a possible D match to TRBD1 (5 bases). The V gene's germline CDR1 is SGHTA and CDR2 FQGNSA. CDR3 length equals 14 residues. The V and J ends lost 3 bases and 3 bases respectively, with 12 bases between them.

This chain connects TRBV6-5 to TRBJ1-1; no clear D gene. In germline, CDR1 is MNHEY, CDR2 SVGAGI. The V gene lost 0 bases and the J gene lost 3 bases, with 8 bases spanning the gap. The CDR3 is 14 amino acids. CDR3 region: CASSYSLTDTEAFF. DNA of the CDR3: TGTGCCAGCAGTTACTCCCTAACAGACACTGAAGCTTTCTTT.

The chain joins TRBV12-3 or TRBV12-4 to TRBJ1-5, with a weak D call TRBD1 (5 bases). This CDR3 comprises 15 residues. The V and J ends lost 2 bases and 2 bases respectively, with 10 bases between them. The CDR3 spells CASSLQGVGNQPQHF. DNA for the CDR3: TGTGCCAGCAGTTTACAAGGGGTTGGCAATCAGCCCCAGCATTTT.

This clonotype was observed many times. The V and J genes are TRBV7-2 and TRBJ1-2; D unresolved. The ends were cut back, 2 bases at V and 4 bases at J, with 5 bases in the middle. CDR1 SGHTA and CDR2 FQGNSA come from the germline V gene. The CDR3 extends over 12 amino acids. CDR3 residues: CASSLTAYGYTF. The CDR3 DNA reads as TGTGCCAGCAGCTTAACAGCCTATGGCTACACCTTC.

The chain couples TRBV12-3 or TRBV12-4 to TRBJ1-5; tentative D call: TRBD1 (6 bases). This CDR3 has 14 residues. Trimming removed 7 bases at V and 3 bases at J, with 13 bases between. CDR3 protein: CASKTRDTNQPQHF. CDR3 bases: TGTGCCAGCAAGACCCGGGACACCAATCAGCCCCAGCATTTT.

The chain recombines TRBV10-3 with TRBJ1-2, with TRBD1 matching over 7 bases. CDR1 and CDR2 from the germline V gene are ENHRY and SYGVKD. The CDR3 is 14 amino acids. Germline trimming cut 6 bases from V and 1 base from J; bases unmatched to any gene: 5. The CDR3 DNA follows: TGTGCCATCAGCGCAACAGGGGATAACTATGGCTACACCTTC. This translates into CAISATGDNYGYTF.

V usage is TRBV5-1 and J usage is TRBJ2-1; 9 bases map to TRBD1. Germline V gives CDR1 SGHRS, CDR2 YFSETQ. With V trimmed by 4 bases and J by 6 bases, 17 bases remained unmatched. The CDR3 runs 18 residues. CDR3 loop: CASSLTVPGQGRVNEQFF. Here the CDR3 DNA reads TGCGCCAGCAGCCTAACGGTCCCGGGACAGGGTAGAGTCAATGAGCAGTTCTTC.

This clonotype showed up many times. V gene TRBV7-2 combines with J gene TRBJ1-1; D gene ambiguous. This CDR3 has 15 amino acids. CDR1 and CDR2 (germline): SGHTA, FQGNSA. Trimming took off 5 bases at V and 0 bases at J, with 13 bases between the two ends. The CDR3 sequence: CASSPVSGMNTEAFF. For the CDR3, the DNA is TGTGCCAGCAGCCCCGTTTCGGGCATGAACACTGAAGCTTTCTTT.

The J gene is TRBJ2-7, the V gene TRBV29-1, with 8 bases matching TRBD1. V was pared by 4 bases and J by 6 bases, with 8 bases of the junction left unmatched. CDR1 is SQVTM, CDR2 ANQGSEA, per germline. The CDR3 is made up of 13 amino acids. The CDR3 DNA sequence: TGCAGCGTTGCGGCAGGGGGCCTTTTCGAGCAGTACTTC. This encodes CSVAAGGLFEQYF.

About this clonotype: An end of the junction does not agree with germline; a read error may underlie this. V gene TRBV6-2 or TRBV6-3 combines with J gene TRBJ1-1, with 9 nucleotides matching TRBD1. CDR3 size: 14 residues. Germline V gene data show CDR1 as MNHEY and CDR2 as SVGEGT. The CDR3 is CARSYRQGETEAFF. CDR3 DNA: TGTGCCCGCAGTTATCGACAGGGGGAGACTGAAGCTTTCTTT.

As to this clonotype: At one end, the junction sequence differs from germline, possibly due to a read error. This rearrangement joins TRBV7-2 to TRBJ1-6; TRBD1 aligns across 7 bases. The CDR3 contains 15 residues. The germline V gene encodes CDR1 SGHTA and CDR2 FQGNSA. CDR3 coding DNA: TGTGGCAGCAGCTTCCGGGACAGCTATAATTCACCCCTCCACTTT. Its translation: CGSSFRDSYNSPLHF.

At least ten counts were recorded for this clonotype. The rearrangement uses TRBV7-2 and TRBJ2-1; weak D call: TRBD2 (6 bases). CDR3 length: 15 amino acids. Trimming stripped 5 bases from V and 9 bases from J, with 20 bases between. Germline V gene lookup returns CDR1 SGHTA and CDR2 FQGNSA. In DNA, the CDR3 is TGTGCCAGCAGCACTAGGAGTTCGCGGGAAATTGAGCAGTTCTTC. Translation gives CASSTRSSREIEQFF.

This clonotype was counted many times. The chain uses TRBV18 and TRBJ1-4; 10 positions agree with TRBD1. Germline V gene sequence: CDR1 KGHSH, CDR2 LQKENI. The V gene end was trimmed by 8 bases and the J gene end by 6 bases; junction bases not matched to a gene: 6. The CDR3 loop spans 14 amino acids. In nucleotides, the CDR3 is TGTGCCAGCAGCCCCGGGACAGGGGATGAAAAACTGTTTTTT. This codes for CASSPGTGDEKLFF. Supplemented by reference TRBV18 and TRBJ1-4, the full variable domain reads NAGVMQNPRHLVRRRGQEARLRCSPMKGHSHVYWYRQLPEEGLKFMVYLQKENIIDESGMPKERFSAEFPKEGPSILRIQQVVRGDSAAYFCASSPGTGDEKLFFGSGTQLSVL.

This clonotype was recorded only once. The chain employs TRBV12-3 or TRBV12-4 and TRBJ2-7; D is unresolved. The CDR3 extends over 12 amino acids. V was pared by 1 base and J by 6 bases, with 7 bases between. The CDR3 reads CASSLEPGEQYF. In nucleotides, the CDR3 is TGTGCCAGCAGTTTAGAACCGGGCGAGCAGTACTTC.

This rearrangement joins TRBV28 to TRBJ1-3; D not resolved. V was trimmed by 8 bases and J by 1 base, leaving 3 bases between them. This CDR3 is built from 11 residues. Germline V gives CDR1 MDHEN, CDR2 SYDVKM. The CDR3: CASGSGNTIYF. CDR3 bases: TGTGCCAGCGGTTCTGGAAACACCATATATTTT.

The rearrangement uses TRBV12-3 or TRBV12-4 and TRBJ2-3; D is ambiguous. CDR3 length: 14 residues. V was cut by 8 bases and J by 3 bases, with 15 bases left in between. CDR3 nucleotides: TGTGCCAGCCTTATGGGGTTGTCGACAGATACGCAGTATTTT. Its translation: CASLMGLSTDTQYF.

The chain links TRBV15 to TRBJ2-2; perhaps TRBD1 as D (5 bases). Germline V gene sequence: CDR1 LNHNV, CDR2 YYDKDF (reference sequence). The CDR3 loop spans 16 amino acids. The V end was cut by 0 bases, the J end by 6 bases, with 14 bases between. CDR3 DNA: TGTGCCACCAGCAGAGATCGGCCAGGGATCCCCGGGGAGCTGTTTTTT. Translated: CATSRDRPGIPGELFF.

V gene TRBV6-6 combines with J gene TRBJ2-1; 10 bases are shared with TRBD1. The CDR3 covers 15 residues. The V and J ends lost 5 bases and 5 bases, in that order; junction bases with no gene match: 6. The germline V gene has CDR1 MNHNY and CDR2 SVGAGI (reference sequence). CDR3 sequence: CASSNRDRGNNEQFF. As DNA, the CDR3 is TGTGCCAGCAGTAACAGGGACAGGGGTAACAATGAGCAGTTCTTC.

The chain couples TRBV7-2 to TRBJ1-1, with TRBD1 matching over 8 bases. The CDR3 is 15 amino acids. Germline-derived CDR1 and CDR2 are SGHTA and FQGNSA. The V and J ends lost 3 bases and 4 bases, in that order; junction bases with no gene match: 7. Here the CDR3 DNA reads TGTGCCAGCAGCTTTTCGGACAGGGAGAGCACTGAAGCTTTCTTT. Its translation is CASSFSDRESTEAFF.